The 27 T cell receptor beta chains given below trace back to one sample, sequenced in a study of blood T cell repertoires in COVID-19. Sequencing used immunoSEQ multiplex PCR; TCRdb keeps in-frame clones, though not all of them. Of 250,000 or so clones in the sample, roughly 82% were seen once. Sequenced sample: peripheral blood. Receptors originate from a woman between 65 and 79 years old with acute or convalescent COVID-19.

This sequence joins TRBV6-1 and TRBJ2-3, with D possibly matching TRBD1 (6 bases). Germline CDR1 is MNHNS and CDR2 is SASEGT. Trimming took off 2 bases at V and 6 bases at J, with 15 bases between the two ends. This CDR3 comprises 15 residues. The CDR3: CASSESEWGRDTQYF. In nucleotides, the CDR3 is TGTGCCAGCAGTGAATCAGAGTGGGGGCGGGATACGCAGTATTTT.

The rearrangement uses TRBV11-3 and TRBJ1-1; D is unclear. The CDR3 is 13 amino acids. V gave up 0 bases and J gave up 5 bases, with 7 bases separating them. Per the germline V gene, CDR1 is SGHNT and CDR2 is YENEEA. The CDR3 DNA is TGTGCCAGCAGCTTAGATTCCAGGACTGAAGCTTTCTTT. This sequence encodes CASSLDSRTEAFF.

The chain links TRBV10-2 to TRBJ1-2; 10 nucleotides line up with TRBD1. V lost 6 bases and J lost 7; bases outside the gene matches: 11. The V gene's germline CDR1 is WSHSY and CDR2 SAAADI. CDR3 length: 15 residues. CDR3 DNA: TGCGCCAGCAGCCGGACAGGGGGTTTCTATTCTGGCTACACCTTC. Amino acids: CASSRTGGFYSGYTF.

The CDR3 spells CATSEDRTGWETQYF. The CDR3 DNA follows: TGTGCCACCAGTGAAGACCGGACAGGTTGGGAGACCCAGTACTTC. The chain combines TRBV24-1 with TRBJ2-5, with 7 nucleotides matching TRBD1. The ends lost 4 bases at V and 5 bases at J; junction bases unmatched: 9. The CDR3 runs 15 residues. Germline V lookup: CDR1 KGHDR, CDR2 SFDVKD.

The CDR3 DNA follows: TGCGCCAGCAGCTTGGCCTTGGCGGGGGTTGATGGCTACACCTTC. Amino acids: CASSLALAGVDGYTF. The chain joins TRBV5-1 to TRBJ1-2; possibly TRBD1 for D (5 bases). Germline assignment: CDR1 SGHRS and CDR2 YFSETQ. The V and J ends lost 0 bases and 6 bases respectively, with 15 bases between them. This CDR3 comprises 15 residues.

The gene calls are TRBV6-5 and TRBJ1-1, with TRBD1 identical over 8 bases. This CDR3 has 14 amino acids. V shed 6 bases and J 8 bases; nucleotides not matched to a gene: 11. Germline assignment: CDR1 MNHEY and CDR2 SVGAGI. The CDR3 loop is CASSRDRTRWEAFF. CDR3 DNA: TGTGCCAGCAGCCGGGACAGGACGCGGTGGGAAGCTTTCTTT.

This clone was seen at least ten times. The rearrangement joins TRBV3-1 (or the pseudogene TRBV3-2) to TRBJ1-6; 7 nucleotides align to TRBD1. After removal of 5 bases from V and 9 bases from J, the junction contained 10 bases not matched to a gene. Per germline, CDR1 LGHDT and CDR2 YNNKEL (reference sequence). The CDR3 extends over 15 amino acids. This chain's CDR3 is CASSTMVGGSSPLHF. The CDR3 DNA reads TGTGCCAGCAGCACTATGGTAGGGGGCAGTTCACCCCTCCACTTT.

The genes are TRBV5-1 and TRBJ2-5, with D perhaps matching TRBD1 (6 bases). Trimming pared 0 bases from V and 5 bases from J, leaving 8 bases between. Germline CDR1 reads SGHRS; CDR2 reads YFSETQ. This CDR3 contains 13 residues. In DNA, the CDR3 is TGCGCCAGCAGCTTGGCAGGGGCCGAGACCCAGTACTTC. It codes for CASSLAGAETQYF.

The chain links TRBV5-1 to TRBJ2-5; 7 positions match TRBD1. CDR1 and CDR2 from the germline V gene are SGHRS and YFSETQ. This CDR3 has 14 residues. Unmatched junction bases numbered 4, after V lost 4 bases and J lost 1 base. In nucleotides, the CDR3 is TGCGCCAGCAGCCGAGGGACAGCCCAAGAGACCCAGTACTTC. Translated: CASSRGTAQETQYF.

The rearrangement uses TRBV6-5 and TRBJ1-4; 7 nucleotides align to TRBD1. V gave up 6 bases and J gave up 5 bases; unmatched junction bases: 6. CDR1 is MNHEY, CDR2 SVGAGI, per germline. The CDR3 is made up of 14 amino acids. CDR3 nucleotide sequence: TGTGCCAGCAGATCCGCACAGGGGAATGAAAAACTGTTTTTT. Amino acids: CASRSAQGNEKLFF.

V is TRBV18 and J is TRBJ1-1; D unclear. Germline CDR1 reads KGHSH; CDR2 reads LQKENI. The V gene lost 1 base and the J gene lost 1 base, with 13 bases spanning the gap. The CDR3 extends over 16 amino acids. CDR3 residues: CASSPLLPNRNTEAFF. CDR3 bases: TGTGCCAGCTCACCACTCCTGCCTAATCGGAACACTGAAGCTTTCTTT.

This clone came up a few times. The V call is TRBV6-5, the J call TRBJ2-2; no clear D. Trimming pared 9 bases from V and 1 base from J, leaving 6 bases between. This CDR3 is built from 12 residues. The germline CDR1 and CDR2 sequences are MNHEY and SVGAGI. CDR3 loop: CASSMNTGELFF. CDR3 DNA sequence: TGTGCCAGTTCCATGAACACCGGGGAGCTGTTTTTT.

This rearrangement joins TRBV3-1 (or the pseudogene TRBV3-2) to TRBJ2-7; 14 nucleotides align to TRBD2. The trim removed 1 base at V and 10 bases at J, leaving 12 bases unmatched. Germline lookup yields CDR1 LGHDT and CDR2 YNNKEL (reference sequence). The CDR3 runs 17 residues. The CDR3 region has the DNA TGTGCCAGCAGCCAAGCCCACCCCGGGACTAGCGGGGGCCCCCAGTACTTC. Translating gives CASSQAHPGTSGGPQYF.

The V and J genes are TRBV7-8 and TRBJ1-4; 9 positions agree with TRBD1. Germline V gives CDR1 SGHVS, CDR2 FQNEAQ. J lost 8 bases, V lost 1 base, and 2 bases had no gene match. CDR3 length: 14 amino acids. For the CDR3, the DNA is TGTGCCAGCAGCTTAGGACAGGGGGGGGAAAAACTGTTTTTT. It is translated as CASSLGQGGEKLFF.

The genes are TRBV19 and TRBJ1-6, with 7 nucleotides matching TRBD1. V shed 2 bases and J 7 bases; nucleotides not matched to a gene: 8. CDR1 and CDR2 from the germline V gene are LNHDA and SQIVND (reference sequence). The CDR3 is made up of 16 amino acids. Here the CDR3 reads CASSISTGARNSPLHF. The CDR3 bases are TGTGCCAGTAGTATATCCACAGGGGCGCGGAATTCACCCCTCCACTTT.

This clone was observed a single time. This sequence joins TRBV24-1 and TRBJ2-2, with a tentative D call TRBD1 (5 bases). The V and J ends lost 3 bases and 0 bases respectively, with 10 bases between them. This CDR3 comprises 16 residues. Germline CDR1 reads KGHDR; CDR2 reads SFDVKD. The CDR3 here is CATSDPGLANTGELFF. The DNA for the CDR3 is TGTGCCACCAGTGATCCAGGGTTGGCGAACACCGGGGAGCTGTTTTTT.

The V and J genes are TRBV6-5 and TRBJ1-2; 8 nucleotides align to TRBD1. CDR1 and CDR2 (germline): MNHEY, SVGAGI. The CDR3 has 14 residues. V shed 6 bases, J shed 5 bases, and the junction held 8 bases outside the gene matches. In nucleotides, the CDR3 is TGTGCCAGCAGGTCATCAGGGGGCAGGTATGGCTACACCTTC. Its translation is CASRSSGGRYGYTF.

This chain connects TRBV15 to TRBJ1-2; 9 bases fit TRBD1. The CDR3 sequence is 15 residues long. Trimming took 5 bases from V and 3 from J; bases not matched to a gene: 7. Germline CDR1 and CDR2: LNHNV and YYDKDF (reference sequence). CDR3 amino acids: CATSLRQGEYYGYTF. CDR3 nucleotides: TGTGCCACCAGCTTACGACAGGGGGAGTACTATGGCTACACCTTC.

The chain combines TRBV6-2 or TRBV6-3 with TRBJ1-5, with D possibly TRBD1 on 5 matching bases. Trimming removed 2 bases at V and 4 bases at J, with 12 bases between. The germline CDR1 and CDR2 sequences are MNHEY and SVGEGT. The CDR3 runs to 15 residues. The CDR3 protein is CASSYRGNGNQPQHF. The CDR3 coding sequence is TGTGCCAGCAGTTACAGGGGAAACGGTAATCAGCCCCAGCATTTT.

This rearrangement joins TRBV7-9 to TRBJ2-3, with 8 positions matching TRBD1. The CDR3 spans 15 residues. Germline CDR1 is SEHNR and CDR2 is FQNEAQ (reference sequence). The junction had 9 bases not matched to a gene; V was cut back by 6 bases and J by 4 bases. The CDR3, as DNA: TGTGCCAGCAGAAAGCAGGGGGCGCCTGCAGATACGCAGTATTTT. Translation gives CASRKQGAPADTQYF.

Of note for this clone: Germline is not matched at one junction end, which may reflect a read error. This chain joins TRBV7-8 and TRBJ2-7, with TRBD1 matching over 8 bases. This CDR3 region has 13 residues. The V gene's germline CDR1 is SGHVS and CDR2 FQNEAQ. In DNA form, the CDR3 reads TGTGCCAGCAGCTCCCCCTCCGGACAGGGTTGTGACTTC. Translated, it gives CASSSPSGQGCDF.

The chain joins TRBV7-2 to TRBJ2-7; D call uncertain. The CDR3 totals 13 residues. Looked up from germline, CDR1 is SGHTA and CDR2 is FQGNSA. Trimming stripped 1 base from V and 5 bases from J, with 9 bases between. CDR3 bases: TGTGCCAGCAGCTTAGTGGTCCGGGACGAGCAGTACTTC. It yields the protein CASSLVVRDEQYF.

The V and J genes are TRBV5-1 and TRBJ1-4, with TRBD1 matching over 7 bases. The CDR3 runs 14 residues. The germline V gene has CDR1 SGHRS and CDR2 YFSETQ. V was pared by 0 bases and J by 7 bases, with 3 bases of the junction left unmatched. This CDR3 reads CASSLGQGLEKLFF. CDR3 coding DNA: TGCGCCAGCAGCTTGGGACAGGGCCTTGAAAAACTGTTTTTT.

The CDR3 sequence: CASSPHFDRGRYGYTF. Written as DNA, the CDR3 is TGTGCCAGCAGCCCCCACTTTGACAGGGGTCGCTATGGCTACACCTTC. The chain recombines TRBV3-1 (or the pseudogene TRBV3-2) with TRBJ1-2; 8 bases match TRBD1. The CDR3 loop spans 16 amino acids. In germline, CDR1 is LGHDT, CDR2 YNNKEL (reference sequence). Trimming removed 4 bases from V and 4 bases from J; junction bases left unmatched: 11.

This chain connects TRBV5-1 to TRBJ2-2; a possible D gene is TRBD1 (5 bases). Germline-derived CDR1 and CDR2 are SGHRS and YFSETQ. The CDR3 loop spans 15 amino acids. V lost 4 bases, J lost 2 bases, and 12 bases lay in between. For the CDR3, the DNA is TGCGCCAGCAGCAGTCAGGGTCTCAACACCGGGGAGCTGTTTTTT. This codes for CASSSQGLNTGELFF. The whole variable domain, remainder taken from reference TRBV5-1 and TRBJ2-2, is KAGVTQTPRYLIKTRGQQVTLSCSPISGHRSVSWYQQTPGQGLQFLFEYFSETQRNKGNFPGRFSGRQFSNSRSEMNVSTLELGDSALYLCASSSQGLNTGELFFGEGSRLTVL.

CDR3 DNA: TGTGCCAGCAGCCAGACGCTAGCGGGGGGTTCAACCTCCTACGAGCAGTACTTC. This translates into CASSQTLAGGSTSYEQYF. The V gene is TRBV4-2, the J gene TRBJ2-7; 11 nucleotides line up with TRBD2. CDR1 is LGHNA, CDR2 YNFKEQ, per germline. CDR3 length: 18 residues. The junction had 10 bases not matched to a gene; V was cut back by 3 bases and J by 0 bases.

J is TRBJ2-1 and V is TRBV6-1, with D possibly being TRBD2 (5 bases). Deletions cut 2 bases from V and 6 bases from J, with 8 bases between. The CDR3 is 13 amino acids. From germline, CDR1 is MNHNS and CDR2 SASEGT. DNA of the CDR3: TGTGCCAGCAGTGAATTAGCGCGCAATGAGCAGTTCTTC. Protein product: CASSELARNEQFF.